This TCR beta chain is drawn from a study of CD8 T cells in ankylosing spondylitis. Findings and limits, study-wide: Relatively rare in peripheral blood, disease-linked clones were also CD8+. According to the report, clones linked to the disease were significantly enriched in matched synovial fluid samples taken from ankylosing spondylitis patients. A TCR beta motif of fewer than 10 highly homologous variants seemed to mark ankylosing spondylitis blood.

In making TCR beta libraries, quantitative 5'-RACE with molecular barcodes was used. A single record per CDR3 protein comes from TCRdb applying MiXCR to the 5' RACE reads. The sample consists of some 220,000 distinct CDR3 sequences, 6% to 8.5% of them appearing once. The V gene's germline CDR1 is LNHDA and CDR2 SQIVND (reference sequence). There are 14 residues in the CDR3. The V and J ends lost 5 bases and 3 bases, in that order; junction bases with no gene match: 3. This clonotype occurred a few times. Its antigen remains unidentified. This sequence was found in a male donor with ankylosing spondylitis. The V and J genes are TRBV19 and TRBJ2-3; 9 bases are a match to TRBD1. Material: blood, either unsorted or a sorted T cell fraction (not recorded which). For the CDR3, the DNA is TGTGCCAGTAGTGCGACAGGGGGGACAGATACGCAGTATTTT. This translates into CASSATGGTDTQYF.